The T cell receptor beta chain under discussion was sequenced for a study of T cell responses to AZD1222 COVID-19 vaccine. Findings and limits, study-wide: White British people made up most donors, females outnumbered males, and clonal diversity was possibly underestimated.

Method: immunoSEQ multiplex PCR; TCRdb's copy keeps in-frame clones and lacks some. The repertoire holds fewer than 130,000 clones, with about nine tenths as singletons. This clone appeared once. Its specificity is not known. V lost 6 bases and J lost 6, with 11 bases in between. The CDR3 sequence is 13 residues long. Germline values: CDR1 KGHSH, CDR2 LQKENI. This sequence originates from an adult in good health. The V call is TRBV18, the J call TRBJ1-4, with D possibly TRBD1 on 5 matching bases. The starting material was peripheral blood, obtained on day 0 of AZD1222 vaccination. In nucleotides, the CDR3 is TGTGCCAGCTCGCAGGGCAGGGATGAAAAACTGTTTTTT. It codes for CASSQGRDEKLFF.